Presented here are 16 T cell receptor beta chains from one specimen sequenced in a study of blood T cells in healthy people across ages. The second PCR ran roughly 7 to 11 cycles with a sample-barcoded 5' primer and J-beta primers. Each CDR3 protein gets one entry after TCRdb re-called the 5' RACE reads with MiXCR. The sample carries 750,000 to 1,000,000 distinct CDR3 sequences, 25% to 30% recorded once. These data were also filed under a second study, of T cells of mothers and their children.

Material for sequencing was blood. The receptors were gathered from a middle-aged woman in good health.

The V gene is TRBV7-9, the J gene TRBJ2-5; TRBD2 matches at 11 bases. CDR3 size: 16 residues. Germline V CDR1 and CDR2: SEHNR, FQNEAQ (reference sequence). V lost 1 base and J lost 5; bases outside the gene matches: 6. Written as DNA, the CDR3 is TGTGCCAGCAGCTTAGGAAGACTAGCGGGGCAGGAGACCCAGTACTTC. It codes for CASSLGRLAGQETQYF.

The chain links TRBV28 to TRBJ2-4; 7 bases map to TRBD1. The J call could be wrong; TRBJ2-7 is a better fit for the DNA end. CDR1 and CDR2 from the germline V gene are MDHEN and SYDVKM. The CDR3 extends over 15 amino acids. The CDR3 is CASTPRGYRGSEQYF. In nucleotides, the CDR3 is TGTGCCAGCACCCCCCGAGGGTACAGGGGATCCGAGCAGTACTTC.

This chain connects TRBV20-1 to TRBJ1-1, with D possibly matching TRBD1 (5 bases). This CDR3 comprises 14 residues. The germline gives CDR1 DFQATT, CDR2 SNEGSKA (reference sequence). Trimming removed 3 bases from V and 4 bases from J, with 15 bases in between. The CDR3 region has the DNA TGCAGTGCTAGCATCGGGGCCGGGGGCACTGAAGCTTTCTTT. It yields the protein CSASIGAGGTEAFF.

This sequence joins TRBV18 and TRBJ2-7; D is possibly TRBD1 (5 bases). Trimming stripped 3 bases from V and 4 bases from J, with 10 bases between. The CDR3 has 13 amino acids. CDR1 is KGHSH and CDR2 is LQKENI in the germline V gene. The chain's CDR3 is CASSPGHKYEQYF. CDR3 sequence (DNA): TGTGCCAGCTCACCGGGGCACAAATACGAGCAGTACTTC.

This chain connects TRBV7-9 to TRBJ1-5; D possibly corresponds to TRBD1 (5 bases). CDR1 and CDR2 from the germline V gene are SEHNR and FQNEAQ (reference sequence). The V end lost 5 bases, the J end lost 1 base, and 15 bases lay between the germline ends. The CDR3 is made up of 16 amino acids. CDR3 residues: CASSPYVGRSNQPQHF. CDR3 bases: TGTGCCAGCAGCCCCTATGTGGGGCGAAGCAATCAGCCCCAGCATTTT. Supplemented by reference TRBV7-9 and TRBJ1-5, the full variable domain reads DTGVSQNPRHKITKRGQNVTFRCDPISEHNRLYWYRQTLGQGPEFLTYFQNEAQLEKSRLLSDRFSAERPKGSFSTLEIQRTEQGDSAMYLCASSPYVGRSNQPQHFGDGTRLSIL.

V is TRBV29-1 and J is TRBJ1-1; TRBD1 might be the D (6 bases). Germline lookup yields CDR1 SQVTM and CDR2 ANQGSEA. This CDR3 has 12 residues. Trimming stripped 1 base from V and 7 bases from J, with 10 bases between. The CDR3 reads CSVEGGQIEAFF. CDR3 DNA sequence: TGCAGCGTTGAAGGCGGACAGATTGAAGCTTTCTTT.

This clonotype was counted at least ten times. This rearrangement joins TRBV7-2 to TRBJ2-7, with D possibly being TRBD2 (5 bases). CDR1 is SGHTA and CDR2 is FQGNSA in the germline V gene. V dropped 5 bases and J dropped 3 bases, with 17 bases sitting between them. The CDR3 has 15 amino acids. The CDR3 nucleotides are TGTGCCAGCAGCACCCCTGCCCGCGGGTTCTACGAGCAGTACTTC. Translation: CASSTPARGFYEQYF.

The table lists this clonotype with a few counts. V usage is TRBV30 and J usage is TRBJ2-7, with D hard to call. CDR3 length: 12 amino acids. From germline, CDR1 is GTSNPN and CDR2 SVGIG (reference sequence). V lost 0 bases, J lost 3 bases, and 6 bases lay in between. In DNA, the CDR3 is TGTGCCTGGAGTGTACTTGGCTACGAGCAGTACTTC. Its protein is CAWSVLGYEQYF.

A note on this clonotype: A read error may explain this, as a much larger clone is one base away. This CDR3 reads CASNASGTNYGYTF. The CDR3 DNA reads TGTGCCAGCAATGCCTCCGGGACTAACTATGGCTACACCTTC. This chain joins TRBV6-6 and TRBJ1-2; D unresolved. This CDR3 contains 14 residues. Germline CDR1 MNHNY, CDR2 SVGAGI (reference sequence). The V end was cut by 7 bases, the J end by 0 bases, with 12 bases between.

V usage is TRBV24-1 and J usage is TRBJ1-5; D call uncertain. The germline V and J ends were trimmed by 4 bases and 6 bases, with 9 bases remaining between them. Germline V CDR1 and CDR2: KGHDR, SFDVKD. The CDR3 consists of 13 residues. CDR3 amino acids: CATSENWGQPQHF. CDR3 nucleotides: TGTGCCACCAGTGAAAATTGGGGTCAGCCCCAGCATTTT.

The chain joins TRBV7-2 to TRBJ2-7; TRBD1 matches 8 bases. After removal of 0 bases from V and 4 bases from J, the junction contained 5 bases not matched to a gene. The CDR3 runs 15 residues. Germline-derived CDR1 and CDR2 are SGHTA and FQGNSA. CDR3 sequence (DNA): TGTGCCAGCAGCTTAGCCCCAGGGGGCGAGTACGAGCAGTACTTC. Translated, it gives CASSLAPGGEYEQYF.

The table lists this clonotype with a few counts. In DNA, the CDR3 is TGCAGTGCTCTTCCCGGGACTAGCAGGGGGGAGTTCTTC. This encodes CSALPGTSRGEFF. The chain combines TRBV20-1 with TRBJ2-1; 9 nucleotides line up with TRBD2. Germline CDR1 is DFQATT and CDR2 is SNEGSKA (reference sequence). Trimming cost V 5 bases and J 14 bases; bases outside gene matches: 13. The CDR3 covers 13 residues.

The chain links TRBV29-1 to TRBJ1-3; D uncertain. The CDR3 runs 12 residues. Deletions cut 2 bases from V and 4 bases from J, with 6 bases between. In germline, CDR1 is SQVTM, CDR2 ANQGSEA. CDR3 DNA: TGCAGCGTTGAAAAGGACGGAAACACCATATATTTT. Protein product: CSVEKDGNTIYF.

This clonotype was detected only a few times. The V call is TRBV19, the J call TRBJ2-7, with 8 nucleotides matching TRBD2. The DNA end is a closer match to TRBJ2-5, so the J assignment may be wrong. The CDR3 contains 15 residues. The germline V gene encodes CDR1 LNHDA and CDR2 SQIVND (reference sequence). CDR3 in DNA: TGTGCCAGTAATGGGCTAGCGGGCGGGACAGAGACCCAGTACTTC. Residues: CASNGLAGGTETQYF.

In its sample, this clonotype was seen a few times. CDR3 bases: TGTGCCAGCAGCTTACGGGCAGGGGACGGGACCGGGGAGCTGTTTTTT. It is translated as CASSLRAGDGTGELFF. The chain links TRBV7-9 to TRBJ2-2; D perhaps matches TRBD1 (6 bases). Germline V lookup: CDR1 SEHNR, CDR2 FQNEAQ (reference sequence). This CDR3 is 16 amino acids long. V was cut by 2 bases and J by 5 bases, with 15 bases left in between.

This clonotype was observed a handful of times. The chain uses TRBV28 and TRBJ2-7; the match to TRBD1 covers 9 bases. The CDR3 loop spans 16 amino acids. The germline gives CDR1 MDHEN, CDR2 SYDVKM. J was trimmed by 2 bases and V by 2 bases; bases with no gene match: 7. The CDR3 coding sequence is TGTGCCAGCAGTTTACAACGGGACAGGGTTCCCTACGAGCAGTACTTC. Its translation is CASSLQRDRVPYEQYF.